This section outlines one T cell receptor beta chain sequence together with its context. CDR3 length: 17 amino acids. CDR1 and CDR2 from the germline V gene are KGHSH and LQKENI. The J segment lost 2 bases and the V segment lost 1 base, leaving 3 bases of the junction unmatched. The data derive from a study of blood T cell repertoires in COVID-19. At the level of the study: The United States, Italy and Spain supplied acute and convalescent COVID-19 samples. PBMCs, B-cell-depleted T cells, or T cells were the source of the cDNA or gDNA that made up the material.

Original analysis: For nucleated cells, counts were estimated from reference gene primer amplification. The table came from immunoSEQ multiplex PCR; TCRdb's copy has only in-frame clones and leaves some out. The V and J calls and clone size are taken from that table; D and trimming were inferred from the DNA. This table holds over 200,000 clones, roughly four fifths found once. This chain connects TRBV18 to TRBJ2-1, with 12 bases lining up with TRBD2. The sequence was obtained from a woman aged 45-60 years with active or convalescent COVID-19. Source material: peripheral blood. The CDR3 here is CASSPLSSGRAYNEQFF. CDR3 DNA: TGTGCCAGCTCACCACTTTCTAGCGGGAGGGCCTACAATGAGCAGTTCTTC.